The source of this T cell receptor (beta chain) is a study of technical replicates of blood from several donors. V lost 8 bases and J lost 4, with 17 bases in between. The CDR3 covers 14 residues. Germline loops: CDR1 MNHEY, CDR2 SVGAGI. The assay was immunoSEQ multiplex PCR, and TCRdb's table has in-frame clones only and misses some. The sample yields some 80,000 clones, almost 96% seen once. Sequences were obtained from T cells isolated from PBMCs. The receptor comes from a human donor in good health. This chain joins TRBV6-5 and TRBJ1-2, with D possibly TRBD1 on 5 matching bases. The DNA for the CDR3 is TGTGCCAGCCGGAGGAGAGGGACTCCCTATGGCTACACCTTC. Its protein product is CASRRRGTPYGYTF.